This T cell receptor beta chain was sequenced in a study of T cells in Graves' hyperthyroidism and ophthalmopathy. Study summary: Blood was drawn when the patient was first diagnosed and still untreated. Overall study results and limits: Most thyroid clonotypes expanded above 0.001 appeared in blood too.

The study enrolled patients aged 18 to 65 with newly diagnosed hyperthyroidism of under 2 months' duration. The CDR3 spans 12 residues. Deletions cut 6 bases from V and 4 bases from J, with 10 bases between. Germline V lookup: CDR1 LGHNT, CDR2 FRNRAP. Researchers amplified the TCR beta CDR3 regions from RNA transcripts. The TCR CDR3 was amplified in a first-round RT-PCR using the HTBI primer set. TCRdb re-derived calls from the multiplex PCR reads in MiXCR, one entry per CDR3 protein. Among approximately 700,000 distinct CDR3 sequences, roughly 15% were seen once, and the ten largest hold approximately 8.4%. This clonotype was detected only a few times. Its antigen remains unidentified.

This sequence originates from a man younger than 30 with Graves' hyperthyroidism. Sequencing used blood. The chain links TRBV12-5 to TRBJ2-7, with TRBD1 as a possible D gene (5 bases). CDR3 nucleotide sequence: TGTGCTAGTGGCCTAGGGGCATACGAGCAGTACTTC. It codes for CASGLGAYEQYF.